This T cell receptor (beta chain) was obtained from a study of cytotoxic CD8 clonotypes in ibrutinib-treated CLL. Study results and caveats: Sampling times differed between sustained-remission and progressing patients. Public clonotypes (which were uncommon) either contracted or remained stable on treatment.

Genomic DNA (roughly 2.2 micrograms) was obtained from cryopreserved PBMCs for construction of TCR beta libraries. About this clone itself: Its antigen is not identified.

The repertoire was sequenced with immunoSEQ multiplex PCR; TCRdb's copy has only in-frame clones and lacks some. In the table there are approximately 150,000 clones, 70% to 90% of which are singletons. Germline CDR1 and CDR2: SGDLS and YYNGEE. Trimming cost V 1 base and J 0 bases, with 13 bases left between them. The CDR3 has 16 residues. The material was PBMCs, obtained at disease progression, from a patient treated with ibrutinib. V and J are TRBV9 and TRBJ1-1; D remains ambiguous. The sequence was obtained from a human donor with chronic lymphocytic leukemia. CDR3 in DNA: TGTGCCAGCAGCGTACCTAAGGCTCTCATGAACACTGAAGCTTTCTTT. Translation: CASSVPKALMNTEAFF.